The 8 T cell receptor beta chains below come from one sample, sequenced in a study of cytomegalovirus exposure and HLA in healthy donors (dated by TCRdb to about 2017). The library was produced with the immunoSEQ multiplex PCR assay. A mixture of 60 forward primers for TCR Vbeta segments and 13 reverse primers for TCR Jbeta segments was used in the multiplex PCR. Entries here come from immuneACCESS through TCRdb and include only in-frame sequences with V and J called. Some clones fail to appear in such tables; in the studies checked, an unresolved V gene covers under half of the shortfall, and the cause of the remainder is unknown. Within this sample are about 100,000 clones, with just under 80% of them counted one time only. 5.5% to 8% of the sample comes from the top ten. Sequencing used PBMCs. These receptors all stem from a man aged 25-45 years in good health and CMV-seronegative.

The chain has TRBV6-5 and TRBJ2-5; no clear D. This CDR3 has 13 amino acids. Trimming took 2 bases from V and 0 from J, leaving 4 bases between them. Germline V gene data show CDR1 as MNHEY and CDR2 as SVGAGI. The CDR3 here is CASSYQYQETQYF. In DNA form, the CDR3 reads TGTGCCAGCAGTTACCAATACCAAGAGACCCAGTACTTC.

CDR3 region: CASSGLYEQYF. As DNA, the CDR3 is TGTGCCAGTAGTGGGCTCTACGAGCAGTACTTC. The rearrangement uses TRBV19 and TRBJ2-7; D gene unclear. V was cut by 5 bases and J by 3 bases, with 5 bases left in between. The CDR3 is made up of 11 amino acids. Germline assignment: CDR1 LNHDA and CDR2 SQIVND (reference sequence).

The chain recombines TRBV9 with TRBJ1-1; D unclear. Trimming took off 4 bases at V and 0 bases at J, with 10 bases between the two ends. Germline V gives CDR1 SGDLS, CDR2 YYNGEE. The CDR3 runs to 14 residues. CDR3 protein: CASSFSVLNTEAFF. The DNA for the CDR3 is TGTGCCAGCAGCTTCTCAGTGTTGAACACTGAAGCTTTCTTT.

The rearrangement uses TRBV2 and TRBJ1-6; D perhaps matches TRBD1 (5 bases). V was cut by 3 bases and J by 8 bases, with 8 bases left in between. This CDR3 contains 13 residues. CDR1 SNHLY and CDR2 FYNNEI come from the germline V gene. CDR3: CASSEARDSPLHF. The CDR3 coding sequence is TGTGCCAGCAGTGAGGCCAGGGATTCACCCCTCCACTTT. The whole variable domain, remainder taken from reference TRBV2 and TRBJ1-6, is EPEVTQTPSHQVTQMGQEVILRCVPISNHLYFYWYRQILGQKVEFLVSFYNNEISEKSEIFDDQFSVERPDGSNFTLKIRSTKLEDSAMYFCASSEARDSPLHFGNGTRLTVT.

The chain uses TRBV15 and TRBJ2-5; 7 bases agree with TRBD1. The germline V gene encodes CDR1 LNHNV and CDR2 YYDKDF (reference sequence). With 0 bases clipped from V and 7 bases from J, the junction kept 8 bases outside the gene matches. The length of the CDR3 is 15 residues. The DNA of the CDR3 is TGTGCCACCAGCAGAGATTCCACAGGGGTGGGGACCCAGTACTTC. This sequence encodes CATSRDSTGVGTQYF.

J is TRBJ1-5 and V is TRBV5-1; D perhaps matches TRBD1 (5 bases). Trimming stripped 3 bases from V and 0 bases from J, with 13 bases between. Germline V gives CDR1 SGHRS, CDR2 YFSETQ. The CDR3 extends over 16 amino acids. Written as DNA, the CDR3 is TGCGCCAGCAGCTCCGGCACAGGTAATAGCAATCAGCCCCAGCATTTT. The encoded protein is CASSSGTGNSNQPQHF.

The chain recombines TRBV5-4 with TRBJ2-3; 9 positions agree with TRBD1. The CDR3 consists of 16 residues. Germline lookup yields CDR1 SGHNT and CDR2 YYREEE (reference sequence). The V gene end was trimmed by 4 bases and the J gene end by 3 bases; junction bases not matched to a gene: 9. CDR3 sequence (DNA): TGTGCCAGCAGCCCAGTCGGACAGGGGTCGACAGATACGCAGTATTTT. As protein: CASSPVGQGSTDTQYF.

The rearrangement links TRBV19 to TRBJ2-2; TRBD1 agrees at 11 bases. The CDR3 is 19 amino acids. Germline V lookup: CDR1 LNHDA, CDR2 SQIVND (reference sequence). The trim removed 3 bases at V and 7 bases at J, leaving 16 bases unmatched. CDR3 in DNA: TGTGCCAGTAGTATTTGGGTACTAGGACAGGGGGCTGTTGGCGGGGAGCTGTTTTTT. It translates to CASSIWVLGQGAVGGELFF.